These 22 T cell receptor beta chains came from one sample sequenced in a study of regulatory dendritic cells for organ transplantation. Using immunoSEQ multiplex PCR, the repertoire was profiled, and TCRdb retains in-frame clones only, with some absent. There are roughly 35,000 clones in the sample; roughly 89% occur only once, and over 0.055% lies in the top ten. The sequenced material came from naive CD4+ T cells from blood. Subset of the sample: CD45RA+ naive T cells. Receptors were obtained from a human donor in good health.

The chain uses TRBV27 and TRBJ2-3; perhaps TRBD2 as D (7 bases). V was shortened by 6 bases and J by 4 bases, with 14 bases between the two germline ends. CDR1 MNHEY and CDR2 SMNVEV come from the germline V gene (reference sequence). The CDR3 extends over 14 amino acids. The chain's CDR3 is CASSWGGASDTQYF. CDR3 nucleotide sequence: TGTGCCAGCAGCTGGGGGGGGGCGTCAGATACGCAGTATTTT.

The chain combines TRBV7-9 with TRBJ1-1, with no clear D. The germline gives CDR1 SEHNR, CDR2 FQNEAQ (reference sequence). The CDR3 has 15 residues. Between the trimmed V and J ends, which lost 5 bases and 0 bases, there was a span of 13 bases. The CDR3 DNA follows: TGTGCCAGCAGCCCCGGGGTAGCTATGAACACTGAAGCTTTCTTT. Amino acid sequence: CASSPGVAMNTEAFF.

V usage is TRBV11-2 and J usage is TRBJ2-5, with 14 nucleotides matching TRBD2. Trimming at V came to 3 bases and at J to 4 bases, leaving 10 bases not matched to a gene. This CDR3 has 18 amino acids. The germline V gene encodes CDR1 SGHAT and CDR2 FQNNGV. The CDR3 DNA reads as TGTGCCAGCAGCTTTGGGTTTCTCGGACTAGCGGGGGGAGAGACCCAGTACTTC. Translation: CASSFGFLGLAGGETQYF.

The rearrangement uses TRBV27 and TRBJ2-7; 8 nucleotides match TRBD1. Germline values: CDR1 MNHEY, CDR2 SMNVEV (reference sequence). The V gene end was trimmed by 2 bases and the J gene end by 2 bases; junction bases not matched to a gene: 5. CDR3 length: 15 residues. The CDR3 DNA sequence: TGTGCCAGCAGTTTAGCCATGGACAGGGCCTACGAGCAGTACTTC. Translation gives CASSLAMDRAYEQYF.

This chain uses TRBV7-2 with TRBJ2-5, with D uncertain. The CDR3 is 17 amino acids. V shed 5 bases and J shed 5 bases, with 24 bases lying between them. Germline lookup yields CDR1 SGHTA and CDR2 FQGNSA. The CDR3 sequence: CASSPRPYMATGETQYF. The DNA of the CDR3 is TGTGCCAGCAGCCCCCGCCCCTACATGGCGACTGGGGAGACCCAGTACTTC.

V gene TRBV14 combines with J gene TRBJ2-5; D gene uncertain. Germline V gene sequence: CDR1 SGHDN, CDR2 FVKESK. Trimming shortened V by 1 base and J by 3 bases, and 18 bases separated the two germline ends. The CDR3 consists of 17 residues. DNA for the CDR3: TGTGCCAGCAGCCAAGTGCACTCGGTGACGACCAAAGAGACCCAGTACTTC. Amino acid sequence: CASSQVHSVTTKETQYF.

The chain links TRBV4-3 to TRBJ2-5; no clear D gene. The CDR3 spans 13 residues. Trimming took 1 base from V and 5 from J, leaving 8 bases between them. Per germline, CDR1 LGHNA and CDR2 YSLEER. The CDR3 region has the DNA TGCGCCAGCAGCCAAGTCGGTGAGGAGACCCAGTACTTC. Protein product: CASSQVGEETQYF.

CDR3: CAWSTSRTSSGANVLTF. The CDR3 nucleotides read TGTGCCTGGAGTACCTCCCGGACCAGCTCTGGGGCCAACGTCCTGACTTTC. This rearrangement joins TRBV30 to TRBJ2-6; D unresolved. This CDR3 contains 17 residues. Germline assignment: CDR1 GTSNPN and CDR2 SVGIG (reference sequence). The V gene lost 2 bases and the J gene lost 0 bases, with 14 bases spanning the gap.

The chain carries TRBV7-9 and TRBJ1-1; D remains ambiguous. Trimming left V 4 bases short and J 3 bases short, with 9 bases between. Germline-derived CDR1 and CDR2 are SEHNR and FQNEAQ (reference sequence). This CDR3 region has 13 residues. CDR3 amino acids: CASSSREDTEAFF. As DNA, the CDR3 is TGTGCCAGCAGCTCAAGGGAGGACACTGAAGCTTTCTTT.

The CDR3 loop reads CASSSPGLVPDEQYF. The CDR3 region has the DNA TGTGCCAGCAGCTCGCCGGGACTAGTGCCTGACGAGCAGTACTTC. The chain carries TRBV4-2 and TRBJ2-7; 8 bases align to TRBD2. Unmatched junction bases numbered 11, after V lost 5 bases and J lost 5 bases. The length of the CDR3 is 15 residues. Germline loops: CDR1 LGHNA, CDR2 YNFKEQ.

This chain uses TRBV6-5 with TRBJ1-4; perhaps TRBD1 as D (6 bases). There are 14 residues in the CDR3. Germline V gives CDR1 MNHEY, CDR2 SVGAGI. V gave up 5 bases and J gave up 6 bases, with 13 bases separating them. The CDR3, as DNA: TGTGCCAGCAGTAATTCGGACAGATATGAAAAACTGTTTTTT. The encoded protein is CASSNSDRYEKLFF.

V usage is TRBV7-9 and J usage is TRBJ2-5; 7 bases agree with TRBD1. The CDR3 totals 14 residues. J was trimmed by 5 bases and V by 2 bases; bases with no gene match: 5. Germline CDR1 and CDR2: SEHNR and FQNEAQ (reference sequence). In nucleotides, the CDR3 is TGTGCCAGCAGCTTACGACAGGGCGGGGAGACCCAGTACTTC. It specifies CASSLRQGGETQYF.

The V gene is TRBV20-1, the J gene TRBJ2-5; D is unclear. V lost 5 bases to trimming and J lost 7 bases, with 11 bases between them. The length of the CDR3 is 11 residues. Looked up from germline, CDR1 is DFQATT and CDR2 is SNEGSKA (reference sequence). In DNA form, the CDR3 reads TGCAGTGCTGTATGGGTCGGGACCCAGTACTTC. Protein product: CSAVWVGTQYF.

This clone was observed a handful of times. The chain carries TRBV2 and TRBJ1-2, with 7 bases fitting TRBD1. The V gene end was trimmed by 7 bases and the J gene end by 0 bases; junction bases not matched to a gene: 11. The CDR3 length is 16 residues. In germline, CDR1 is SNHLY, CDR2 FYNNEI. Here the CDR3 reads CASTRTGPSSNYGYTF. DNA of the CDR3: TGTGCCAGCACCCGGACAGGTCCCTCCTCTAACTATGGCTACACCTTC.

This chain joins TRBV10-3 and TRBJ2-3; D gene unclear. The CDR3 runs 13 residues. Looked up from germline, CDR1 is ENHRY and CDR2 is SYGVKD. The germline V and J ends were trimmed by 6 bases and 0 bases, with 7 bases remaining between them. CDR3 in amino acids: CAISGDSTDTQYF. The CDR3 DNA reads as TGTGCCATCAGCGGAGACAGCACAGATACGCAGTATTTT.

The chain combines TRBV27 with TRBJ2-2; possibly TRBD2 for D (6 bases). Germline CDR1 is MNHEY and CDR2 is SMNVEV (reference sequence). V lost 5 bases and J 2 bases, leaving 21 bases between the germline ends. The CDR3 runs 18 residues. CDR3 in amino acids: CASSLVGVFGGNTGELFF. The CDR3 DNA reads TGTGCCAGCAGTCTAGTGGGGGTATTCGGGGGTAACACCGGGGAGCTGTTTTTT.

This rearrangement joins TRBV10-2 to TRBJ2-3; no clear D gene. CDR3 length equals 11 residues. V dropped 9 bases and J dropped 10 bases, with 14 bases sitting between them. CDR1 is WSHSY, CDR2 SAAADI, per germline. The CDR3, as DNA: TGCGCCAGTTCCCGGTCGGGTTCGCAGTATTTT. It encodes CASSRSGSQYF.

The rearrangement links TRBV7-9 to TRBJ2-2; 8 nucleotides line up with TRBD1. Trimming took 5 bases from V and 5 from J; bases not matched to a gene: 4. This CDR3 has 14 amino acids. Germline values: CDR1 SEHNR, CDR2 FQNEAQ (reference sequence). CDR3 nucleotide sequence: TGTGCCAGCAGCAGTGGACAGGGTACCGGGGAGCTGTTTTTT. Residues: CASSSGQGTGELFF.

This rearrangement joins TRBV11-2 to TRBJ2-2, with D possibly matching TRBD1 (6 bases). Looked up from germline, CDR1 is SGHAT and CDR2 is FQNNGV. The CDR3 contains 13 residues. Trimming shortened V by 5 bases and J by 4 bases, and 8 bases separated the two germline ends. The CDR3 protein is CASSTGSTGELFF. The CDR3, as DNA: TGTGCCAGCAGCACAGGGAGCACCGGGGAGCTGTTTTTT.

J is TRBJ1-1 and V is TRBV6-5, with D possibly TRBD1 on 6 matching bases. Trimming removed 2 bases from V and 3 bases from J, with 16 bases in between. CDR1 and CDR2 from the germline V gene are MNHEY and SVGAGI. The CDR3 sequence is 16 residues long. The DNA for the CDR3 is TGTGCCAGCAGTTACAAGGGGGTAAATGGTTACACTGAAGCTTTCTTT. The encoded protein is CASSYKGVNGYTEAFF.

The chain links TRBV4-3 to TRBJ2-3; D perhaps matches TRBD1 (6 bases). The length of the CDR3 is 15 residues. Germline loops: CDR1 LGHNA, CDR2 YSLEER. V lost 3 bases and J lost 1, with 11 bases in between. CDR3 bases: TGCGCCAGCAGCCAGAGGACAGCCGGCACAGATACGCAGTATTTT. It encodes CASSQRTAGTDTQYF.

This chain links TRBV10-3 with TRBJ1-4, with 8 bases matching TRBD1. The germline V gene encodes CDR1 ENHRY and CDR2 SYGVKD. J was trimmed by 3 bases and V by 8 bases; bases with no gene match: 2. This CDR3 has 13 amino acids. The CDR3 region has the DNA TGTGCCATCCAACAGGGGGCTAATGAAAAACTGTTTTTT. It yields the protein CAIQQGANEKLFF.